This T cell receptor beta chain was sequenced for a study of T cells in tuberculosis. In the study overall: Within 7 days of starting treatment, or before, PBMC were stored. Study results and caveats: Cases with active tuberculosis were adults, while controls were adolescents. Smaller distances to GMM-specific TCRs suggested their expansion in active tuberculosis.

CDR3 length: 16 amino acids. V was trimmed by 2 bases and J by 9 bases, leaving 20 bases between them. The germline CDR1 and CDR2 sequences are MNHNS and SASEGT. Time point specified: new active TB diagnosis, blood taken before or within 7 days of starting treatment. As regards this clone: Antigen unknown.

Assay: immunoSEQ multiplex PCR; the TCRdb copy retains only in-frame clones and omits some. Here the sample spans under 40,000 clones, 86% being singletons. Sequencing was performed on PBMCs, taken at tuberculosis diagnosis. This receptor was obtained from an adult with tuberculosis. This chain uses TRBV6-1 with TRBJ2-1; TRBD1 is a possible D gene (7 bases). The CDR3, as DNA: TGTGCCAGCAGTGAACAGGGGGGCAGGGGTCAGAGTGAGCAGTTCTTC. Protein product: CASSEQGGRGQSEQFF.